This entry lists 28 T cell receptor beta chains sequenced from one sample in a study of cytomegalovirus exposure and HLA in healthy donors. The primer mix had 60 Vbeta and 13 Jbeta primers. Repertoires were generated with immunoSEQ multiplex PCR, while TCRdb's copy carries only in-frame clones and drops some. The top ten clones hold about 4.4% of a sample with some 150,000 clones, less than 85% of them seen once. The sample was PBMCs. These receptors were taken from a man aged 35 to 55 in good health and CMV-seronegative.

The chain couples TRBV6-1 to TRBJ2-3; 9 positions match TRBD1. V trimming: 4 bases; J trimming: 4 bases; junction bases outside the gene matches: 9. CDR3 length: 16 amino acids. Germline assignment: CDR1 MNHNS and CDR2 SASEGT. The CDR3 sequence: CASSGGQGRGADTQYF. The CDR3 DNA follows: TGTGCCAGCAGTGGAGGACAGGGGCGAGGTGCAGATACGCAGTATTTT.

The CDR3 DNA reads TGTGCCAGCAGCTTTCAGGGGGCTGGCTACACCTTC. Translated, it gives CASSFQGAGYTF. The rearrangement links TRBV7-2 to TRBJ1-2, with 8 nucleotides matching TRBD1. V dropped 3 bases and J dropped 7; count of bases not matched to a gene: 1. This CDR3 has 12 amino acids. The germline V gene has CDR1 SGHTA and CDR2 FQGNSA.

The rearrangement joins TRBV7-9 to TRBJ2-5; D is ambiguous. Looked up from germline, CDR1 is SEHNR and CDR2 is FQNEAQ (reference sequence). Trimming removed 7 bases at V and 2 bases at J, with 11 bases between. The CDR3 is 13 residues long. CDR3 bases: TGTGCCAGCATCCGCGGAGAACAAGAGACCCAGTACTTC. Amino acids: CASIRGEQETQYF.

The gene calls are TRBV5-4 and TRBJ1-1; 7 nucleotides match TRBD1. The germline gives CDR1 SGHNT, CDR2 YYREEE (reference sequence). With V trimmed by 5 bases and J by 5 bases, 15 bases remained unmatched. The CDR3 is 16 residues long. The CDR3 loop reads CASSPDRVVGLTEAFF. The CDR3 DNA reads TGTGCCAGCAGTCCCGACAGGGTCGTGGGGTTGACTGAAGCTTTCTTT.

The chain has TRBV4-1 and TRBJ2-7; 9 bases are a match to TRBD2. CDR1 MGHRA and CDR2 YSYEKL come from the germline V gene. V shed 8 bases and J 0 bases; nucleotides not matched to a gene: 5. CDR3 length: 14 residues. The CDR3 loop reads CASRASGTSYEQYF. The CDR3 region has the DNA TGCGCCAGCCGCGCTAGCGGGACCTCCTACGAGCAGTACTTC.

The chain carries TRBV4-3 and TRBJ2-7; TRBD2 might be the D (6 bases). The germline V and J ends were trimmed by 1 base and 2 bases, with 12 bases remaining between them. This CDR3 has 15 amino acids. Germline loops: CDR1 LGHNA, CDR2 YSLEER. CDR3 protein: CASSQVSGGTYEQYF. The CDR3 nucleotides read TGCGCCAGCAGCCAAGTTAGCGGTGGGACCTACGAGCAGTACTTC.

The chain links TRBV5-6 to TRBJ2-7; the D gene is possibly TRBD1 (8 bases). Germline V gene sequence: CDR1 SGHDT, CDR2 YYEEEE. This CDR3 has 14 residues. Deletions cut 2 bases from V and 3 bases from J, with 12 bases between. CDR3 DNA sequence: TGTGCCAGCAGCTTACAGGGGGGGATCTACGAGCAGTACTTC. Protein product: CASSLQGGIYEQYF.

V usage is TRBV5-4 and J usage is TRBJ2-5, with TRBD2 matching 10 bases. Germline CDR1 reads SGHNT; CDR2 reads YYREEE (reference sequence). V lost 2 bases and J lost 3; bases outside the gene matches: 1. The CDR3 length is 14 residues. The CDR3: CASSFGLAEETQYF. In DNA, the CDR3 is TGTGCCAGCAGCTTCGGACTAGCGGAAGAGACCCAGTACTTC.

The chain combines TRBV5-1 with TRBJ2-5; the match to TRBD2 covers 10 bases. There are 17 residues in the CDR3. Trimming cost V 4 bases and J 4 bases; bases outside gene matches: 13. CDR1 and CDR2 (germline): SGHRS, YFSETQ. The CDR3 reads CASSPTGQRGGGETQYF. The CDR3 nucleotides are TGCGCCAGCAGCCCGACCGGCCAGCGGGGGGGAGGAGAGACCCAGTACTTC.

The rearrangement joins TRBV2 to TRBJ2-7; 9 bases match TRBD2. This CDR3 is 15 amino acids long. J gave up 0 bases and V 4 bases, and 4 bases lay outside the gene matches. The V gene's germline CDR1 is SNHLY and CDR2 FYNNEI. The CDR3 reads CASSGQRGDSYEQYF. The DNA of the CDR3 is TGTGCCAGCAGTGGGCAGCGGGGGGACTCCTACGAGCAGTACTTC.

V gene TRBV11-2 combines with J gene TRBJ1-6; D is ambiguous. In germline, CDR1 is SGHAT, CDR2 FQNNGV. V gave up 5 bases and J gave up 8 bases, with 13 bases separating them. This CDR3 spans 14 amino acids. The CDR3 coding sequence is TGTGCCAGCAGCCTGGGGAGGAGTTATTCACCCCTCCACTTT. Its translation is CASSLGRSYSPLHF. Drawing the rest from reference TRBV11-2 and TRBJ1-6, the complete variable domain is EAGVAQSPRYKIIEKRQSVAFWCNPISGHATLYWYQQILGQGPKLLIQFQNNGVVDDSQLPKDRFSAERLKGVDSTLKIQPAKLEDSAVYLCASSLGRSYSPLHFGNGTRLTVT.

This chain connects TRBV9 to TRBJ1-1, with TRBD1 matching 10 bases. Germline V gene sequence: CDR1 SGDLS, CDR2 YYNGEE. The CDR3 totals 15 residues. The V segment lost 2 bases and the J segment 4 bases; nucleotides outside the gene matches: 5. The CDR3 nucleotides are TGTGCCAGCAGCGTCTGGACAGGGGGGAGCACTGAAGCTTTCTTT. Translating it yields CASSVWTGGSTEAFF.

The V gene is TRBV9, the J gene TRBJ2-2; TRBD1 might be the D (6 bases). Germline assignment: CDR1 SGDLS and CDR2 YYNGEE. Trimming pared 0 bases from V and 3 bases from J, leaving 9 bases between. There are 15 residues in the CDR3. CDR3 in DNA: TGTGCCAGCAGCGTAGCACAGGGAGACACCGGGGAGCTGTTTTTT. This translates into CASSVAQGDTGELFF.

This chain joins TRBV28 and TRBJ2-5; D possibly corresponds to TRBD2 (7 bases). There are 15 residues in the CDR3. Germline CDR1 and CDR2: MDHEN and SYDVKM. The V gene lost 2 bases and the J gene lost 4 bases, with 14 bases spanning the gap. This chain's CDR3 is CASSLRGAIGETQYF. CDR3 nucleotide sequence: TGTGCCAGCAGTTTACGGGGGGCTATAGGAGAGACCCAGTACTTC.

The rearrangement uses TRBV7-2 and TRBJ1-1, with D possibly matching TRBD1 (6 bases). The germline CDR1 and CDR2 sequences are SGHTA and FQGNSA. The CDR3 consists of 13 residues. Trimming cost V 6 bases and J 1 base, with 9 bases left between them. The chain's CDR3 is CASRPRGNTEAFF. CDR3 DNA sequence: TGTGCCAGCAGACCCAGGGGGAACACTGAAGCTTTCTTT.

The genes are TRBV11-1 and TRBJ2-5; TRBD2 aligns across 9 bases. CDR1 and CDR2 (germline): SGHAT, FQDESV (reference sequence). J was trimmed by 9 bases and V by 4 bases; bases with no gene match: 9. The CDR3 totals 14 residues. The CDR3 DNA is TGTGCCAGCAGCTACCCCGGGACTAGCCGGCCCCAGTACTTC. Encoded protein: CASSYPGTSRPQYF.

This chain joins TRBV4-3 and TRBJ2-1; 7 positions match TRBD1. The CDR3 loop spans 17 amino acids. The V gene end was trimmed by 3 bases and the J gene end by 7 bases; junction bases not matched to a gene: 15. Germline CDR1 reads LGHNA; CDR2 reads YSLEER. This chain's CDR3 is CASSQHQTDRFQNEQFF. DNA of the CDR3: TGCGCCAGCAGCCAGCACCAGACGGACAGGTTTCAGAATGAGCAGTTCTTC.

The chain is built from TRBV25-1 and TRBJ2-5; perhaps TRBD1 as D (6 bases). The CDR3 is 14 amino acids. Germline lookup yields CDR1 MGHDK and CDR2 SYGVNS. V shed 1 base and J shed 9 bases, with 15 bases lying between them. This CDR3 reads CASSEWGQQLSQYF. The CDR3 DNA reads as TGTGCCAGCAGTGAATGGGGGCAGCAACTATCCCAGTACTTC. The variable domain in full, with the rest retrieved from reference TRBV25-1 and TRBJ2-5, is EADIYQTPRYLVIGTGKKITLECSQTMGHDKMYWYQQDPGMELHLIHYSYGVNSTEKGDLSSESTVSRIRTEHFPLTLESARPSHTSQYLCASSEWGQQLSQYFGPGTRLLVL.

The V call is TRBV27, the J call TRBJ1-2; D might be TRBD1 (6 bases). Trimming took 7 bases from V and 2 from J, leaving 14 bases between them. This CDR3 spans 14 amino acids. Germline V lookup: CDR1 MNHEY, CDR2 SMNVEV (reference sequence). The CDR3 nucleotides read TGTGCCAGCAAAGAGGGGGTTCCGAACTATGGCTACACCTTC. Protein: CASKEGVPNYGYTF.

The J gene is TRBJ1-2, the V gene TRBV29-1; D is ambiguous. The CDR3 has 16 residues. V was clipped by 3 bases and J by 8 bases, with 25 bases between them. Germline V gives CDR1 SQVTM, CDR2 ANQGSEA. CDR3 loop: CSVDYGRTEVVGGYTF. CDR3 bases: TGCAGCGTTGACTACGGACGGACTGAGGTTGTAGGGGGCTACACCTTC.

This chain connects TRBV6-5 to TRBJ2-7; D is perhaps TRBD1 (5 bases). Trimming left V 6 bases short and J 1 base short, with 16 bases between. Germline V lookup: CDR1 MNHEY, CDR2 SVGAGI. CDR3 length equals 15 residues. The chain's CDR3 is CASSYAGSESYEQYF. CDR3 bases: TGTGCCAGCAGCTACGCAGGGTCCGAATCCTACGAGCAGTACTTC.

CDR3 in DNA: TGTGCCAGCAGCTTAGGTCTACAGGGGGGTCAGCCCCAGCATTTT. The encoded protein is CASSLGLQGGQPQHF. The rearrangement joins TRBV5-6 to TRBJ1-5; 8 bases are shared with TRBD1. The CDR3 runs to 15 residues. The V and J ends lost 2 bases and 6 bases, in that order; junction bases with no gene match: 7. Germline values: CDR1 SGHDT, CDR2 YYEEEE.

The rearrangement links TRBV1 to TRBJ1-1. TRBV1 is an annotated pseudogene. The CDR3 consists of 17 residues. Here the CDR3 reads CTSSQGQSGRMNTEAFF. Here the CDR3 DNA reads TGCACCAGCAGCCAAGGTCAATCAGGGAGGATGAACACTGAAGCTTTCTTT.

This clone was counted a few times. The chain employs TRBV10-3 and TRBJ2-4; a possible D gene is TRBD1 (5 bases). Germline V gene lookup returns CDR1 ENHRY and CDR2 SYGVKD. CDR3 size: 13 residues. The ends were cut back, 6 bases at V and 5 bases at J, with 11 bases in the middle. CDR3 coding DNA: TGTGCCATCAGCCCGGACACGGAAAACATTCAGTACTTC. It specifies CAISPDTENIQYF.

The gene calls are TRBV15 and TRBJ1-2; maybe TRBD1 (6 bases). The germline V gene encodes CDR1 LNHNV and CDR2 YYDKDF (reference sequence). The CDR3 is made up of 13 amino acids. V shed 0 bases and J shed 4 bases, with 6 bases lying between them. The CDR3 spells CATSRDRGYGYTF. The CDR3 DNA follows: TGTGCCACCAGCAGAGACAGGGGCTATGGCTACACCTTC.

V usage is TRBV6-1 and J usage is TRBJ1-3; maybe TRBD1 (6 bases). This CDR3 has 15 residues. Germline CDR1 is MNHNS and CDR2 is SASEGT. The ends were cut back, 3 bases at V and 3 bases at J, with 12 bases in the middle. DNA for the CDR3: TGTGCCAGCAGTGAGATTGGACAGCATGGAAACACCATATATTTT. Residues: CASSEIGQHGNTIYF.

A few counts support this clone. In nucleotides, the CDR3 is TGTGCCTGGAGTATCAGGGTGGGCACTGAAGCTTTCTTT. Translation gives CAWSIRVGTEAFF. The V call is TRBV30, the J call TRBJ1-1; D might be TRBD1 (5 bases). Germline CDR1 GTSNPN, CDR2 SVGIG (reference sequence). V lost 2 bases to trimming and J lost 4 bases, with 11 bases between them. The CDR3 has 13 residues.

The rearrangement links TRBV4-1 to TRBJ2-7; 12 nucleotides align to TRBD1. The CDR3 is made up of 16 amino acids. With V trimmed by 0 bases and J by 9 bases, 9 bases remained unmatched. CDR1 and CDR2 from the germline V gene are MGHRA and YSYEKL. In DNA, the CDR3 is TGCGCCAGCAGCCAAGATGTGGGACAGGGGGCCAGAGGGCAGTACTTC. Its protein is CASSQDVGQGARGQYF.